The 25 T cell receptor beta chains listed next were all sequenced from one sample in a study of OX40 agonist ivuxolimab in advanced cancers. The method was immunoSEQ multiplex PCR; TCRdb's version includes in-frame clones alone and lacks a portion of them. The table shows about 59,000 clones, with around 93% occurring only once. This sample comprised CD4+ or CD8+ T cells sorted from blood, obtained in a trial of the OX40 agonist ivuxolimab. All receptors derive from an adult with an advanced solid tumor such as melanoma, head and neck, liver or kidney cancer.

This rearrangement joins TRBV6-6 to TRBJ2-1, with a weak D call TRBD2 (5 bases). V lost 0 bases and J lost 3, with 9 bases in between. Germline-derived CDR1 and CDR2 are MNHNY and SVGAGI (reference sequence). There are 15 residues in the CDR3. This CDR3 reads CASSYSTGNYNEQFF. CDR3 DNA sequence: TGTGCCAGCAGTTACTCGACGGGGAACTACAATGAGCAGTTCTTC.

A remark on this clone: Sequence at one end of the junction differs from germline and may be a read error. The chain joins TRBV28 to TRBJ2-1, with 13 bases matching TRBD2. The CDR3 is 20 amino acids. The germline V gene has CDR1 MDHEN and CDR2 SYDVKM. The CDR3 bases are TGTGCCAGCAGTTCCTACCTCCTCGGACTAGCGGGGGCCTCCTATAATGAGCAGTTCTTC. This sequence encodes CASSSYLLGLAGASYNEQFF.

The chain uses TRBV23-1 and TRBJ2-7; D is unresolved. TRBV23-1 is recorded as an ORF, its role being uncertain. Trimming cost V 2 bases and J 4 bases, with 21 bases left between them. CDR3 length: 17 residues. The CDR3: CASSQALAHQLLYEQYV. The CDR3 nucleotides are TGCGCCAGCAGTCAAGCGCTCGCCCACCAATTACTTTACGAGCAGTACGTC.

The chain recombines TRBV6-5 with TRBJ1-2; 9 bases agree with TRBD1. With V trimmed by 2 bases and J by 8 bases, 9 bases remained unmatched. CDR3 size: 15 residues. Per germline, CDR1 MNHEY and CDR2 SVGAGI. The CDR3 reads CASSYRDRVVYGYTF. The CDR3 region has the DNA TGTGCCAGCAGTTACCGGGACAGGGTTGTATACGGCTACACCTTC.

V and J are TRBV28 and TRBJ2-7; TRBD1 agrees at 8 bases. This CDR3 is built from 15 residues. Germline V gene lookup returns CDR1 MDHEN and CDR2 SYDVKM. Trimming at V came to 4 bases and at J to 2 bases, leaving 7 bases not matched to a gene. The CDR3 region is CASSSLTGVTYEQYF. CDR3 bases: TGTGCCAGCAGTTCATTGACAGGGGTTACCTACGAGCAGTACTTC.

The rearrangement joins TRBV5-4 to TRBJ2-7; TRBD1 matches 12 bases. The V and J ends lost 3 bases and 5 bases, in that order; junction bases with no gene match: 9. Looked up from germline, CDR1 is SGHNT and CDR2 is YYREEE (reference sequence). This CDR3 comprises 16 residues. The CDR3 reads CASSSGDRGRWDEQYV. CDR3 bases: TGTGCCAGCAGCTCGGGGGACAGGGGGCGGTGGGACGAGCAGTACGTC.

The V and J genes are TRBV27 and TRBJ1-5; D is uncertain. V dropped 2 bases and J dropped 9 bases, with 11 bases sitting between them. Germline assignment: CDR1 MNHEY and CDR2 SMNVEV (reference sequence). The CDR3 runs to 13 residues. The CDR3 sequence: CASSLSILSPQHF. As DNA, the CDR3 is TGTGCCAGCAGTTTAAGCATCCTCTCGCCCCAGCATTTT.

The CDR3 nucleotides are TGTGCCAGCAGCTCTACCGGGACAGGGGGCTACAATGAGCAGTTCTTC. This codes for CASSSTGTGGYNEQFF. The chain recombines TRBV7-9 with TRBJ2-1; 11 nucleotides match TRBD1. The germline V gene encodes CDR1 SEHNR and CDR2 FQNEAQ (reference sequence). The CDR3 length is 16 residues. Trimming took 4 bases from V and 3 from J; bases not matched to a gene: 5.

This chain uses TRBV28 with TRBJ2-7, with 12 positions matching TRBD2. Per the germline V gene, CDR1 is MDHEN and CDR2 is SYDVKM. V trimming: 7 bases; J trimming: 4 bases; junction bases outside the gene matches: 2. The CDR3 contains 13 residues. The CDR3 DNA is TGTGCCAGCAACCTAGCGGGGGGGTACGAGCAGTACTTC. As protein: CASNLAGGYEQYF.

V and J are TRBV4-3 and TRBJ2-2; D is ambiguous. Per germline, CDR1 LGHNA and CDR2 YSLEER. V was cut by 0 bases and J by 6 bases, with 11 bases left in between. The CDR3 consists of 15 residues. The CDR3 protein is CASSQDFWASGELFF. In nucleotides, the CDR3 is TGCGCCAGCAGCCAAGATTTTTGGGCCTCCGGGGAGCTGTTTTTT.

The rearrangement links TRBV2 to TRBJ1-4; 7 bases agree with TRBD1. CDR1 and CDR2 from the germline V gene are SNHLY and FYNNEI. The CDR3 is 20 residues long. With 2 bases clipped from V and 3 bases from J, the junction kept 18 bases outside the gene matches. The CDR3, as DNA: TGTGCCAGCAGTGAAAGGGTAGAGACAGGGCCCTTTGGTGCTAATGAAAAACTGTTTTTT. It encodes CASSERVETGPFGANEKLFF.

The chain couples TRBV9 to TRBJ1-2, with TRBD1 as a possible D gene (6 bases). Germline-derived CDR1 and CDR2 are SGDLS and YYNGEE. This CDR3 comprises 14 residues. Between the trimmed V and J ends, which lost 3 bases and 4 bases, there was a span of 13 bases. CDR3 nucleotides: TGTGCCAGCAGCGCCGGGGGGGCTGGCTATGGCTACACCTTC. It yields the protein CASSAGGAGYGYTF.

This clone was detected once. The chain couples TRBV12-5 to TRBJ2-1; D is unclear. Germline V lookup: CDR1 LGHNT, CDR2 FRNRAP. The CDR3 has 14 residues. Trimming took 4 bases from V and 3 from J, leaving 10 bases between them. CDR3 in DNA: TGTGCTAGTGGTTCTGGGTACCTCTACAATGAGCAGTTCTTC. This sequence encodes CASGSGYLYNEQFF.

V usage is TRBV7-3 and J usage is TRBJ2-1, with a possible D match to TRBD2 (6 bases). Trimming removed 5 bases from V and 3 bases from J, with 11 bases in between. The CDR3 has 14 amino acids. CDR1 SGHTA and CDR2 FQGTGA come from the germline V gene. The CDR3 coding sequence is TGTGCCAGCAGCCCGGGGGACTTCTACAATGAGCAGTTCTTC. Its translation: CASSPGDFYNEQFF.

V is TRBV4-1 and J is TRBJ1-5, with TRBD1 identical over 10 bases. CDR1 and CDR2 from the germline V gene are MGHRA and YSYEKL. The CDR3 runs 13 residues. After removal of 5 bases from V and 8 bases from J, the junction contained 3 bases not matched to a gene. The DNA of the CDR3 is TGCGCCAGCAGCTGGGACAGGGGAAAGCCCCAGCATTTT. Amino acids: CASSWDRGKPQHF.

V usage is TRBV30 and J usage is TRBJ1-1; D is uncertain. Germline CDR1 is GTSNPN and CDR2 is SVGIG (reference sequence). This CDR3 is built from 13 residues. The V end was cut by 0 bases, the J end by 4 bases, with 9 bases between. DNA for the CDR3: TGTGCCTGGAGTGTACTGGCTTTCACTGAAGCTTTCTTT. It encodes CAWSVLAFTEAFF.

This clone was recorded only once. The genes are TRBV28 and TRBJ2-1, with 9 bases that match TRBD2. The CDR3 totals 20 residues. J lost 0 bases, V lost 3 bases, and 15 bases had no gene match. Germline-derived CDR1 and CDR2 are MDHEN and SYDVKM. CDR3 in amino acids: CASSLSLTSGIRSSYNEQFF. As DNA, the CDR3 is TGTGCCAGCAGTTTGTCTTTGACTAGCGGTATTAGAAGCTCCTACAATGAGCAGTTCTTC.

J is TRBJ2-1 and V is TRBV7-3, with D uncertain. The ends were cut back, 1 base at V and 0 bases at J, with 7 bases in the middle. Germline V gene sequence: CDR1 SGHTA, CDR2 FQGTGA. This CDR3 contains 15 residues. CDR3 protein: CASSLSRASYNEQFF. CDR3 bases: TGTGCCAGCAGCTTAAGCCGGGCCTCCTACAATGAGCAGTTCTTC.

As DNA, the CDR3 is TGTGCCAGCAGCGGGGCGAGTTCGGTCAAAAACATTCAGTACTTC. Protein: CASSGASSVKNIQYF. The chain is built from TRBV6-5 and TRBJ2-4; D may correspond to TRBD1 or TRBD2 (5 bases each). V shed 6 bases and J shed 3 bases, with 15 bases lying between them. CDR1 and CDR2 (germline): MNHEY, SVGAGI. The CDR3 totals 15 residues.

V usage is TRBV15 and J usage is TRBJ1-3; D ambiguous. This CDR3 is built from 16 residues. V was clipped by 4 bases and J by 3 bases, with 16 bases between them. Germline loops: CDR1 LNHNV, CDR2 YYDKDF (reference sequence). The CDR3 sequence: CATSNAPRAGGNTIYF. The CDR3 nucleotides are TGTGCCACCAGCAACGCTCCGAGGGCCGGTGGAAACACCATATATTTT.

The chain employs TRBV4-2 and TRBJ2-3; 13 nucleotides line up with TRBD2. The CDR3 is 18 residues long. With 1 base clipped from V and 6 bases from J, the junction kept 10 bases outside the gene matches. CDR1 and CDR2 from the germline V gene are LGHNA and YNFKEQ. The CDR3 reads CASSQVGPGLAGPDTQYF. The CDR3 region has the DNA TGTGCCAGCAGCCAAGTAGGGCCGGGACTAGCGGGACCGGATACGCAGTATTTT.

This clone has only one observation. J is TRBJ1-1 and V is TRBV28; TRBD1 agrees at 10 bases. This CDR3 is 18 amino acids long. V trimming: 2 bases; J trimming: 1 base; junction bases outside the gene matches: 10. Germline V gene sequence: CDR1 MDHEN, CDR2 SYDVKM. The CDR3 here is CASSLQSGTGAQNTEAFF. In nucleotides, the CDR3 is TGTGCCAGCAGTTTACAGTCCGGGACAGGGGCCCAGAACACTGAAGCTTTCTTT.

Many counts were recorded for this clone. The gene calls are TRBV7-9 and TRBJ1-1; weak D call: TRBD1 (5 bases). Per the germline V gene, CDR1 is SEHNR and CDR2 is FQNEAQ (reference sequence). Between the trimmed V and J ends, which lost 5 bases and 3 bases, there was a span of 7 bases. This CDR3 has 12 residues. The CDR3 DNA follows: TGTGCCAGCAGCGGGGGGTACACTGAAGCTTTCTTT. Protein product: CASSGGYTEAFF.

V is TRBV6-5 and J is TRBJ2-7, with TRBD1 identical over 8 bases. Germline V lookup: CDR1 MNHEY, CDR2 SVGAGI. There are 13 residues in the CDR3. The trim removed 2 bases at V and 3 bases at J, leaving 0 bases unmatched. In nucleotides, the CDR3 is TGTGCCAGCAGTTACGACAGGGGCTACGAGCAGTACTTC. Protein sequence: CASSYDRGYEQYF.

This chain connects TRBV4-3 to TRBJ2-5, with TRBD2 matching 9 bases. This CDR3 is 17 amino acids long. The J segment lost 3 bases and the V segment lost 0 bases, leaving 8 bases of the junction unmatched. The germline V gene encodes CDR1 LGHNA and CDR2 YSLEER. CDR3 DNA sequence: TGCGCCAGCAGCCAAGAGACAATCCTAGCGGGAAAAGAGACCCAGTACTTC. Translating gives CASSQETILAGKETQYF.